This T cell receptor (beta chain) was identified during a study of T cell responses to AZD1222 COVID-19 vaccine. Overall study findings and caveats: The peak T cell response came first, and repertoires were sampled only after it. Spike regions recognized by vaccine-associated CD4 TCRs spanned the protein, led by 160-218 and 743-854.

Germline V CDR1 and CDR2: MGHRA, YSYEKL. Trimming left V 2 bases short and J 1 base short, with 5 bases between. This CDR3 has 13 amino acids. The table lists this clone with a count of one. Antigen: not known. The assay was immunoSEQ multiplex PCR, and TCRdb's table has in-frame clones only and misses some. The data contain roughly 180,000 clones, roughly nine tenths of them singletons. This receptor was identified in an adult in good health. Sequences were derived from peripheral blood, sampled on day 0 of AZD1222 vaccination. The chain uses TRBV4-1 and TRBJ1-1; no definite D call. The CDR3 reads CASSQTQNTEAFF. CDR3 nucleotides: TGCGCCAGCAGCCAAACACAGAACACTGAAGCTTTCTTT.